These 4 T cell receptor beta chains were all obtained from the same sample, sequenced in a study of blood T cell repertoires in COVID-19. TCRdb keeps only in-frame clones here, not all; method: immunoSEQ multiplex PCR. This sample has 150,000 to 200,000 clones, with 80% to 90% found just once. Source material: peripheral blood. The receptors originated from a man aged 60 to 75 with acute or convalescent COVID-19.

V and J are TRBV15 and TRBJ2-1; 10 bases are shared with TRBD1. Germline V CDR1 and CDR2: LNHNV, YYDKDF (reference sequence). J lost 5 bases, V lost 1 base, and 5 bases had no gene match. The CDR3 extends over 16 amino acids. CDR3 region: CATSRGYGTGDNEQFF. In nucleotides, the CDR3 is TGTGCCACCAGCAGAGGGTACGGGACAGGGGACAATGAGCAGTTCTTC. Drawing the rest from reference TRBV15 and TRBJ2-1, the complete variable domain is DAMVIQNPRYQVTQFGKPVTLSCSQTLNHNVMYWYQQKSSQAPKLLFHYYDKDFNNEADTPDNFQSRRPNTSFCFLDIRSPGLGDTAMYLCATSRGYGTGDNEQFFGPGTRLTVL.

This clone has at least ten counts. The rearrangement uses TRBV9 and TRBJ2-2; 9 bases align to TRBD1. Germline CDR1 is SGDLS and CDR2 is YYNGEE. CDR3 length: 15 amino acids. V shed 3 bases, J shed 4 bases, and the junction held 4 bases outside the gene matches. CDR3 in DNA: TGTGCCAGCAGCGCGGAGACAGGGGGCACCGGGGAGCTGTTTTTT. Translation gives CASSAETGGTGELFF. The whole variable domain, filled in from reference TRBV9 and TRBJ2-2, reads DSGVTQTPKHLITATGQRVTLRCSPRSGDLSVYWYQQSLDQGLQFLIQYYNGEERAKGNILERFSAQQFPDLHSELNLSSLELGDSALYFCASSAETGGTGELFFGEGSRLTVL.

The J gene is TRBJ1-5, the V gene TRBV27; possible D gene TRBD1, 6 bases. The V and J ends lost 5 bases and 6 bases respectively, with 17 bases between them. Per germline, CDR1 MNHEY and CDR2 SMNVEV (reference sequence). The CDR3 has 15 residues. CDR3 coding DNA: TGTGCCAGCAGTCCGTTGAGAAGGGGGAGTCAGCCCCAGCATTTT. Protein: CASSPLRRGSQPQHF.

The V and J genes are TRBV4-1 and TRBJ1-6; D unresolved. Germline values: CDR1 MGHRA, CDR2 YSYEKL. The germline V and J ends were trimmed by 2 bases and 2 bases, with 10 bases remaining between them. CDR3 size: 16 residues. The CDR3 here is CASSQYTEAYNSPLHF. The CDR3 region has the DNA TGCGCCAGCAGCCAATATACGGAGGCCTATAATTCACCCCTCCACTTT.